Shown below are 16 T cell receptor beta chains from a single sample sequenced in a study of T cell responses to AZD1222 COVID-19 vaccine. Data came from immunoSEQ multiplex PCR; TCRdb stores just in-frame clones and leaves some out. The sample contains around 54,000 clones, 86% of which appear only once. This specimen consisted of peripheral blood, obtained 28 days after the second AZD1222 dose. The receptors shown here come from an adult who received the AZD1222 COVID-19 vaccine.

This chain connects TRBV11-2 to TRBJ2-7; a weak D match, TRBD1 (6 bases). V was cut by 6 bases and J by 4 bases, with 16 bases left in between. Germline CDR1 is SGHAT and CDR2 is FQNNGV. This CDR3 spans 14 amino acids. In DNA form, the CDR3 reads TGTGCCAGCAGGACTATACATGGGACATACGAGCAGTACTTC. Amino acids: CASRTIHGTYEQYF.

The chain carries TRBV7-3 and TRBJ1-1; D unclear. V lost 0 bases and J lost 5, with 7 bases in between. The germline V gene encodes CDR1 SGHTA and CDR2 FQGTGA. The CDR3 is 13 amino acids. CDR3 sequence: CASSLTRRTEAFF. Here the CDR3 DNA reads TGTGCCAGCAGCTTAACGAGGCGGACTGAAGCTTTCTTT.

This sequence joins TRBV5-1 and TRBJ1-1, with a possible D match to TRBD1 (5 bases). V gave up 4 bases and J gave up 1 base, with 8 bases separating them. The CDR3 contains 13 residues. Germline V CDR1 and CDR2: SGHRS, YFSETQ. CDR3 sequence (DNA): TGCGCCAGCAGCCTTACAGGGAACACTGAAGCTTTCTTT. This gives the protein CASSLTGNTEAFF.

J is TRBJ2-3 and V is TRBV2, with 12 bases identical to TRBD2. The CDR3 has 15 residues. CDR1 and CDR2 (germline): SNHLY, FYNNEI. With 5 bases clipped from V and 8 bases from J, the junction kept 8 bases outside the gene matches. This CDR3 reads CASSPGLAGSSTQYF. The CDR3 DNA reads as TGTGCCAGCAGTCCCGGACTAGCGGGGTCTAGTACGCAGTATTTT.

DNA of the CDR3: TGTGCCAGCATCGGGCAATATAGCCGCTATGGCTACACCTTC. This sequence encodes CASIGQYSRYGYTF. This chain links TRBV2 with TRBJ1-2; D is undetermined. The V gene lost 7 bases and the J gene lost 4 bases, with 16 bases spanning the gap. The CDR3 contains 14 residues. Germline values: CDR1 SNHLY, CDR2 FYNNEI.

The J gene is TRBJ1-1, the V gene TRBV10-3; weak D call: TRBD1 (5 bases). Per germline, CDR1 ENHRY and CDR2 SYGVKD. The CDR3 length is 16 residues. Trimming cost V 2 bases and J 6 bases, with 19 bases left between them. CDR3 DNA sequence: TGTGCCATCAGTGAGCCCCGAGGGGCGGGGAGGTCTGAAGCTTTCTTT. Its protein product is CAISEPRGAGRSEAFF.

Here the CDR3 reads CASSSGTSYEQYF. The CDR3 region has the DNA TGTGCCAGCAGTTCCGGGACTAGCTACGAGCAGTACTTC. The chain combines TRBV12-3 or TRBV12-4 with TRBJ2-7, with TRBD2 identical over 8 bases. CDR3 length: 13 amino acids. The V gene end was trimmed by 4 bases and the J gene end by 3 bases; junction bases not matched to a gene: 2.

As DNA, the CDR3 is TGTGCCAGCAGCTTGGACTTCGGGGGCTACACCTTC. It specifies CASSLDFGGYTF. The V call is TRBV7-9, the J call TRBJ1-2; D not certain. CDR1 and CDR2 from the germline V gene are SEHNR and FQNEAQ (reference sequence). Trimming pared 3 bases from V and 8 bases from J, leaving 10 bases between. The CDR3 runs 12 residues.

The chain is built from TRBV19 and TRBJ1-2; D is possibly TRBD1 (6 bases). Germline V gene lookup returns CDR1 LNHDA and CDR2 SQIVND (reference sequence). Trimming shortened V by 3 bases and J by 3 bases, and 14 bases separated the two germline ends. The CDR3 has 15 amino acids. The CDR3 reads CASSMMGGRDYGYTF. DNA of the CDR3: TGTGCCAGTAGTATGATGGGGGGCAGGGACTATGGCTACACCTTC. Together with reference TRBV19 and TRBJ1-2, the CDR3 gives the full variable domain: DGGITQSPKYLFRKEGQNVTLSCEQNLNHDAMYWYRQDPGQGLRLIYYSQIVNDFQKGDIAEGYSVSREKKESFPLTVTSAQKNPTAFYLCASSMMGGRDYGYTFGSGTRLTVV.

The chain recombines TRBV28 with TRBJ1-6, with D unresolved. Germline CDR1 and CDR2: MDHEN and SYDVKM. There are 14 residues in the CDR3. V dropped 5 bases and J dropped 8 bases, with 13 bases sitting between them. The chain's CDR3 is CASSEGFKDSPLHF. CDR3 in DNA: TGTGCCAGCAGTGAGGGATTTAAGGATTCACCCCTCCACTTT.

The CDR3 sequence: CAISWGQGSSYEQYF. In nucleotides, the CDR3 is TGTGCCATCAGTTGGGGACAGGGGAGCTCCTACGAGCAGTACTTC. The J gene is TRBJ2-7, the V gene TRBV10-3; 10 nucleotides agree with TRBD1. The CDR3 has 15 residues. Germline values: CDR1 ENHRY, CDR2 SYGVKD. V trimming: 5 bases; J trimming: 0 bases; junction bases outside the gene matches: 4.

This clone occurred a few times. The rearrangement links TRBV7-8 to TRBJ1-4; 7 nucleotides line up with TRBD1. This CDR3 has 15 residues. The J segment lost 7 bases and the V segment lost 6 bases, leaving 11 bases of the junction unmatched. In germline, CDR1 is SGHVS, CDR2 FQNEAQ. Here the CDR3 reads CASRPRGAGGEKLFF. For the CDR3, the DNA is TGTGCCAGCAGGCCTCGGGGGGCAGGGGGTGAAAAACTGTTTTTT.

The chain employs TRBV6-5 and TRBJ2-2; D possibly corresponds to TRBD1 (5 bases). CDR1 is MNHEY and CDR2 is SVGAGI in the germline V gene. The CDR3 sequence is 14 residues long. V gave up 6 bases and J gave up 1 base, with 9 bases separating them. Here the CDR3 DNA reads TGTGCCAGCAGCCCAACAGGGAACACCGGGGAGCTGTTTTTT. Its protein is CASSPTGNTGELFF.

This clone was seen once. The chain recombines TRBV3-1 (or the pseudogene TRBV3-2) with TRBJ1-5; 8 bases agree with TRBD1. The CDR3 length is 17 residues. From germline, CDR1 is LGHDT and CDR2 YNNKEL (reference sequence). Trimming took 0 bases from V and 1 from J; bases not matched to a gene: 5. The CDR3 sequence is CASSQDVRGRSNQPQHF. As DNA, the CDR3 is TGTGCCAGCAGCCAAGATGTCAGGGGGCGAAGCAATCAGCCCCAGCATTTT.

The V and J genes are TRBV28 and TRBJ1-4; 7 positions agree with TRBD1. Germline V gives CDR1 MDHEN, CDR2 SYDVKM. J was trimmed by 7 bases and V by 4 bases; bases with no gene match: 9. This CDR3 region has 15 residues. The CDR3 loop reads CASSSYRGETEKLFF. The CDR3 region has the DNA TGTGCCAGCAGTTCCTACAGGGGAGAGACTGAAAAACTGTTTTTT. The full variable domain, rest sourced from reference TRBV28 and TRBJ1-4, is DVKVTQSSRYLVKRTGEKVFLECVQDMDHENMFWYRQDPGLGLRLIYFSYDVKMKEKGDIPEGYSVSREKKERFSLILESASTNQTSMYLCASSSYRGETEKLFFGSGTQLSVL.

This clone was counted a single time. The genes are TRBV28 and TRBJ2-7; D ambiguous. CDR1 is MDHEN, CDR2 SYDVKM, per germline. Deletions cut 6 bases from V and 0 bases from J, with 15 bases between. This CDR3 is built from 15 residues. This CDR3 reads CASSAPTLTSYEQYF. The DNA for the CDR3 is TGTGCCAGCAGCGCCCCCACGTTGACCTCCTACGAGCAGTACTTC.